A single sample gave rise to the 16 T cell receptor beta chains below, sequenced in a study of cytomegalovirus exposure and HLA in healthy donors. The primer mix had 60 Vbeta and 13 Jbeta primers. Data came from immunoSEQ multiplex PCR; TCRdb stores just in-frame clones and leaves some out. The repertoire holds about 130,000 clones, 74% seen once, with roughly 4% in the top ten. Material for sequencing was PBMCs. The receptors stem from a woman between 45 and 60 years old in good health and CMV-seropositive.

This clone was seen only a few times. The CDR3 nucleotides read TGTGCCAGCAGTTTATCGATTAGGAGGACAGGGAACACTGAAGCTTTCTTT. Protein sequence: CASSLSIRRTGNTEAFF. The V gene is TRBV27, the J gene TRBJ1-1, with 7 positions matching TRBD1. The CDR3 is 17 residues long. The germline gives CDR1 MNHEY, CDR2 SMNVEV (reference sequence). With 0 bases clipped from V and 1 base from J, the junction kept 8 bases outside the gene matches.

The gene calls are TRBV15 and TRBJ1-2; 7 bases line up with TRBD1. V shed 3 bases, J shed 3 bases, and the junction held 7 bases outside the gene matches. Germline V lookup: CDR1 LNHNV, CDR2 YYDKDF (reference sequence). This CDR3 region has 15 residues. CDR3 sequence reads: CATSRGQIKDYGYTF. The CDR3 DNA follows: TGTGCCACCAGCAGGGGACAGATCAAAGACTATGGCTACACCTTC.

This chain uses TRBV28 with TRBJ1-5; 9 positions match TRBD1. The CDR3 loop spans 15 amino acids. V was pared by 4 bases and J by 3 bases, with 4 bases of the junction left unmatched. Per the germline V gene, CDR1 is MDHEN and CDR2 is SYDVKM. The DNA of the CDR3 is TGTGCCAGCAGTTCAGGGACAGGGACCAATCAGCCCCAGCATTTT. It encodes CASSSGTGTNQPQHF.

The chain joins TRBV28 to TRBJ1-2; D uncertain. CDR1 and CDR2 (germline): MDHEN, SYDVKM. The CDR3 loop spans 14 amino acids. The V gene lost 5 bases and the J gene lost 8 bases, with 18 bases spanning the gap. This CDR3 reads CASSLESPEEGYTF. In nucleotides, the CDR3 is TGTGCCAGCAGTCTTGAGTCCCCCGAGGAAGGCTACACCTTC.

Of note for this clone: One junction end disagrees with the germline gene, perhaps due to a read error. The chain joins TRBV7-9 to TRBJ2-5, with 7 bases fitting TRBD1. CDR1 and CDR2 (germline): SEHNR, FQNEAQ (reference sequence). This CDR3 region has 16 residues. The CDR3 is CSSSYRRDSWGETQYF. CDR3 bases: TGTTCCAGCAGTTATCGCCGGGACAGCTGGGGAGAGACCCAGTACTTC.

This clone was seen just once. The rearrangement joins TRBV6-1 to TRBJ2-7; weak D call: TRBD2 (5 bases). The V end was cut by 2 bases, the J end by 0 bases, with 11 bases between. The CDR3 has 15 amino acids. The V gene's germline CDR1 is MNHNS and CDR2 SASEGT. The CDR3 region is CASSEMSRGSYEQYF. The CDR3, as DNA: TGTGCCAGCAGTGAAATGTCCCGGGGCTCCTACGAGCAGTACTTC.

This rearrangement joins TRBV5-8 to TRBJ1-1; 7 nucleotides agree with TRBD1. CDR3 length: 14 amino acids. Germline values: CDR1 SGHTS, CDR2 YDEGEE. J lost 5 bases, V lost 4 bases, and 8 bases had no gene match. The CDR3 DNA reads as TGTGCCAGCAGCCTCGACAGGGAATTAACTGAAGCTTTCTTT. It is translated as CASSLDRELTEAFF.

This clone was detected only a few times. This chain links TRBV5-6 with TRBJ1-4; 10 positions match TRBD1. The CDR3 sequence is 15 residues long. V shed 4 bases and J 7 bases; nucleotides not matched to a gene: 7. CDR1 and CDR2 from the germline V gene are SGHDT and YYEEEE. CDR3 nucleotide sequence: TGTGCCAGCAGCCAGGGGACAGGGGTTGGTGAAAAACTGTTTTTT. It specifies CASSQGTGVGEKLFF.

This rearrangement joins TRBV6-1 to TRBJ1-1, with D maybe TRBD1 (5 bases). The V end lost 6 bases, the J end lost 0 bases, and 8 bases lay between the germline ends. CDR1 and CDR2 (germline): MNHNS, SASEGT. The CDR3 covers 13 residues. The CDR3 DNA sequence: TGTGCCAGCAGGGTGACAGTGAACACTGAAGCTTTCTTT. It is translated as CASRVTVNTEAFF.

Only one count was recorded for this clone. V usage is TRBV29-1 and J usage is TRBJ2-5, with D tentatively TRBD1 (8 bases). CDR1 is SQVTM, CDR2 ANQGSEA, per germline. This CDR3 contains 13 residues. The germline V and J ends were trimmed by 3 bases and 5 bases, with 13 bases remaining between them. The CDR3 DNA follows: TGCAGCGTTGATTACAGGGGGGGGGAGACCCAGTACTTC. Protein: CSVDYRGGETQYF. Combining the CDR3 with reference TRBV29-1 and TRBJ2-5 gives the whole variable domain SAVISQKPSRDICQRGTSLTIQCQVDSQVTMMFWYRQQPGQSLTLIATANQGSEATYESGFVIDKFPISRPNLTFSTLTVSNMSPEDSSIYLCSVDYRGGETQYFGPGTRLLVL.

The chain uses TRBV11-2 and TRBJ2-1, with D perhaps matching TRBD1 (5 bases). CDR1 and CDR2 (germline): SGHAT, FQNNGV. The CDR3 consists of 13 residues. V shed 1 base and J shed 5 bases, with 6 bases lying between them. Here the CDR3 DNA reads TGTGCCAGCAGCTTAGCAGGGAACAATGAGCAGTTCTTC. Amino acid sequence: CASSLAGNNEQFF.

The V and J genes are TRBV21-1 and TRBJ1-4; the table's D call TRBD1 went unverified against the DNA. TRBV21-1 is a pseudogene locus. The CDR3 is 19 residues long. The CDR3 here is CASSKRKKIPDRPNEKLFF. The CDR3 DNA is TGTGCCAGCAGCAAACGTAAAAAAATTCCGGACAGACCTAATGAAAAACTGTTTTTT.

Remarks on this clone: Different DNA sequences within this sample yield the same CDR3. The V and J genes are TRBV4-3 and TRBJ1-2, with D possibly matching TRBD1 (5 bases). Per the germline V gene, CDR1 is LGHNA and CDR2 is YSLEER. The CDR3 is made up of 13 amino acids. The V end was cut by 3 bases, the J end by 4 bases, with 9 bases between. The CDR3 sequence: CASSHPDSYGYTF. CDR3 in DNA: TGCGCCAGCAGCCATCCCGACAGCTATGGCTACACCTTC.

This CDR3 reads CASSQTGTGGRETQYF. The CDR3, as DNA: TGCGCCAGCAGCCAAACCGGGACAGGGGGCCGAGAGACCCAGTACTTC. The J gene is TRBJ2-5, the V gene TRBV4-3; TRBD1 matches at 12 bases. Germline V lookup: CDR1 LGHNA, CDR2 YSLEER. J was trimmed by 4 bases and V by 2 bases; bases with no gene match: 5. There are 16 residues in the CDR3.

This clone came up a few times. CDR3 residues: CATSMGTGSTDTQYF. CDR3 in DNA: TGTGCCACCAGCATGGGGACAGGGAGCACAGATACGCAGTATTTT. The V gene is TRBV15, the J gene TRBJ2-3; 9 nucleotides align to TRBD1. CDR1 and CDR2 from the germline V gene are LNHNV and YYDKDF (reference sequence). The trim removed 4 bases at V and 0 bases at J, leaving 2 bases unmatched. This CDR3 region has 15 residues.

The rearrangement joins TRBV14 to TRBJ1-6, with D perhaps matching TRBD1 (5 bases). Trimming left V 1 base short and J 13 bases short, with 11 bases between. Germline CDR1 reads SGHDN; CDR2 reads FVKESK. The CDR3 runs to 13 residues. The CDR3, as DNA: TGTGCCAGCAGCCAAGGGGGCAGGCTTCCCCTCCACTTT. Its translation is CASSQGGRLPLHF.